The clone carrying this T cell receptor beta chain was picked up one time. CDR1 is MGHDK, CDR2 SYGVNS, per germline. V shed 8 bases and J 7 bases; nucleotides not matched to a gene: 5. The length of the CDR3 is 12 residues. Produced via immunoSEQ multiplex PCR; TCRdb's table is partial and in-frame only. Of around 11,000 clones in the sample, approximately 67% were seen once. Treatment of the sample: randomized to nivolumab then ipilimumab (arm A) or the reverse (arm B). None of the patients previously received DNA-damaging chemotherapy. The data were taken from a study of sequential checkpoint blockade in melanoma. For the study at large: Both treatment sequences were followed by maintenance nivolumab.

This receptor was taken from a human donor with melanoma. Sequences were derived from CD8+ T cells sorted from blood (inferred from file names), sampled from a patient given nivolumab and ipilimumab in sequence. The chain combines TRBV25-1 with TRBJ2-1; 7 bases fit TRBD2. CDR3 in amino acids: CASGWTSNEQFF. CDR3 in DNA: TGTGCCAGCGGGTGGACTAGTAATGAGCAGTTCTTC.